The clone carrying this TCR beta chain has only one observation. In each case, RNA was isolated and then reverse transcribed into cDNA as the sequencing template. Data came from immunoSEQ multiplex PCR; TCRdb stores just in-frame clones and leaves some out. The profile covers fewer than 200,000 clones, with about 70% appearing a single time and approximately 10% taken by the ten largest. This specimen comes from a study of CD8+ T cells in alopecia areata. This TCR was sampled from a human donor with alopecia areata. The specimen was CD8+ T cells sorted from blood, collected at week 0.

The CDR3 loop is CASSSRDREYEQYF. In DNA form, the CDR3 reads TGTGCCAGCAGCTCCCGGGACAGGGAGTACGAGCAGTACTTC. V and J are TRBV7-9 and TRBJ2-7; 9 bases are a match to TRBD1. V lost 4 bases and J lost 4; bases outside the gene matches: 5. The CDR3 length is 14 residues. The germline V gene encodes CDR1 SEHNR and CDR2 FQNEAQ (reference sequence).